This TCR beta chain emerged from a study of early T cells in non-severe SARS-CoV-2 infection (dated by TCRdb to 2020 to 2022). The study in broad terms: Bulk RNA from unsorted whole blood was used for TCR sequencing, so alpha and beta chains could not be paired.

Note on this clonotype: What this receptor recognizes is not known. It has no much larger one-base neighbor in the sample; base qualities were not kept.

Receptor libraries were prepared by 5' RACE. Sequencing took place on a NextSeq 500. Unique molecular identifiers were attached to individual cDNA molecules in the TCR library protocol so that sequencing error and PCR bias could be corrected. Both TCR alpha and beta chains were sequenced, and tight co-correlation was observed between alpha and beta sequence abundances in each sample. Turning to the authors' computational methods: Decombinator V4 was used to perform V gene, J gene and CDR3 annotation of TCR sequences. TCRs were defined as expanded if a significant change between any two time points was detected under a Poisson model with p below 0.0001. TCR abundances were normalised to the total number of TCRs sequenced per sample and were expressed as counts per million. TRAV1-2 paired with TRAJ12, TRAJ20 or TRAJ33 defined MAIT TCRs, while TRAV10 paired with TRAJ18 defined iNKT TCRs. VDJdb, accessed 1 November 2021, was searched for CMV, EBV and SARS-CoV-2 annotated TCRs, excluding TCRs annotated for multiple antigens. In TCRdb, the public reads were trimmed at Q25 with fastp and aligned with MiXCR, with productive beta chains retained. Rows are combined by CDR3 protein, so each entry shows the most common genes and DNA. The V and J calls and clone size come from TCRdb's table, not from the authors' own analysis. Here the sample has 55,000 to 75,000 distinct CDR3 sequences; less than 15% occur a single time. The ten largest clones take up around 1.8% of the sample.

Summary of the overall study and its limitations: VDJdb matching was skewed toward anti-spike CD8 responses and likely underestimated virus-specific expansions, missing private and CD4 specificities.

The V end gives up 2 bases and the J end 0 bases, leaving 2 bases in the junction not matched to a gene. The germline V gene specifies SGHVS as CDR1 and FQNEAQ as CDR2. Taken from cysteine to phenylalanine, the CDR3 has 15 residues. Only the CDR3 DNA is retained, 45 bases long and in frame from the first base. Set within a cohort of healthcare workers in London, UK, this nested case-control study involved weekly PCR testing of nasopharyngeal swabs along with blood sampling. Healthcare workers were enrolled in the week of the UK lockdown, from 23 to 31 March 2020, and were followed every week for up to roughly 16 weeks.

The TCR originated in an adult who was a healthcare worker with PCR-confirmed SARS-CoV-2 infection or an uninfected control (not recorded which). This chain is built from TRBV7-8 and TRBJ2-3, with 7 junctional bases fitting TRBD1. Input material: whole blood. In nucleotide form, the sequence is TGTGCCAGCAGCTTAAGAGGGGGCAGCACAGATACGCAGTATTTT. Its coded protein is CASSLRGGSTDTQYF.